The sample holds many counts of the clone carrying this T cell receptor beta chain. The target antigen is unknown. Using RNA template, CDR3s of TCR alpha and beta were amplified with iRepertoire arm-PCR. Using its own MiXCR run on the multiplex PCR reads, TCRdb lists one record per CDR3 protein. The repertoire has 300,000 to 450,000 distinct CDR3 sequences, 41% of them found once; the top ten carry approximately 12%. This sample is part of a study of glioma-infiltrating T cells. Study summary: Dexamethasone exposure before glioma surgery was limited to six or fewer days.

V shed 6 bases and J 4 bases; nucleotides not matched to a gene: 17. Germline V gene lookup returns CDR1 MNHNS and CDR2 SASEGT. The length of the CDR3 is 17 residues. Whole-study findings and limits: Tissue and blood shared very few CDR3 sequences. Shared blood CDR3 signature motifs marked patients with low tissue-blood divergence.

V and J are TRBV6-1 and TRBJ1-2; 7 nucleotides align to TRBD1. The sample was glioma tissue, nonneoplastic brain tissue, or PBMCs (not recorded which). This sequence originates from a human donor with low-grade glioma or glioblastoma, undergoing nonglioma brain surgery, or in good health (not recorded which). CDR3 sequence: CASRLLAPSTGTYGYTF. Here the CDR3 DNA reads TGTGCCAGCAGGCTACTCGCCCCTTCGACAGGGACCTATGGCTACACCTTC.